The text below deals with one TCR beta chain. The sample originates from a study of low-dose radiotherapy and immunotherapy resistance in tumors. Background on the study: Administration of intravenous cyclophosphamide at 200 mg/m2 took place every two weeks, one day before radiation and immunotherapy.

Priming of first-strand cDNA relied on TRAV- and TRBV-specific primers (covering alpha and beta chains). A constant-region primer paired with the V-primer adapter amplified TCRs over 20 PCR cycles. Through in vitro transcription, the mRNA that had been isolated was amplified. One entry per CDR3 protein results from TCRdb running MiXCR on the reads. The sample carries approximately 7,200 distinct CDR3 sequences, approximately 80% recorded once. From germline, CDR1 is KGHDR and CDR2 SFDVKD. This CDR3 has 14 amino acids. V dropped 9 bases and J dropped 2 bases, with 10 bases sitting between them. The sequence was obtained from a human donor with advanced metastatic prostate, ovarian, gallbladder or colorectal cancer (not recorded which). This table probably holds off-target reads from a library built for another chain. This chain joins TRBV24-1 and TRBJ2-6; no firm D call. CDR3 loop: CATPDSTGANVLTF. CDR3 nucleotide sequence: TGTGCCACCCCCGACTCTACTGGGGCCAACGTCCTGACTTTC.